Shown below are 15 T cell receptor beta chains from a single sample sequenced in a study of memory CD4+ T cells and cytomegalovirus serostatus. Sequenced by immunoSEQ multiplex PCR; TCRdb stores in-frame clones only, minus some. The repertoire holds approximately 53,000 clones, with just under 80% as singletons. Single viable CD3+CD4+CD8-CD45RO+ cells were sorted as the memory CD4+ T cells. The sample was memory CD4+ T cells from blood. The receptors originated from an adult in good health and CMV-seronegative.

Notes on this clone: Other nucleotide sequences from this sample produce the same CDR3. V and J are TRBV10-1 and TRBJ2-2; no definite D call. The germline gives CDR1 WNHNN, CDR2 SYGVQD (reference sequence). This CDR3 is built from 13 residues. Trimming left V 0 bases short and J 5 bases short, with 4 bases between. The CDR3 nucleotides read TGCGCCAGCAGTGAGTCAGCAACCGGGGAGCTGTTTTTT. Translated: CASSESATGELFF.

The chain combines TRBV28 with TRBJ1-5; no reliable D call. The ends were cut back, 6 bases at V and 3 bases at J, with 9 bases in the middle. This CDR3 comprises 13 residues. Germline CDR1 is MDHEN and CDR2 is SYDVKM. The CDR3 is CASRAGPNQPQHF. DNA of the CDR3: TGTGCCAGCAGGGCAGGCCCCAATCAGCCCCAGCATTTT. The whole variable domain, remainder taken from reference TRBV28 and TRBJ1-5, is DVKVTQSSRYLVKRTGEKVFLECVQDMDHENMFWYRQDPGLGLRLIYFSYDVKMKEKGDIPEGYSVSREKKERFSLILESASTNQTSMYLCASRAGPNQPQHFGDGTRLSIL.

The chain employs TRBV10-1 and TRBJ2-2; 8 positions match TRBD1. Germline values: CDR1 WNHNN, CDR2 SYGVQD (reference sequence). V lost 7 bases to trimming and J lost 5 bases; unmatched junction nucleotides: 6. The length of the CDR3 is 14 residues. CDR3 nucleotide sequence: TGCGCCAGCAATCCGACAGGGGTAACCGGGGAGCTGTTTTTT. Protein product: CASNPTGVTGELFF.

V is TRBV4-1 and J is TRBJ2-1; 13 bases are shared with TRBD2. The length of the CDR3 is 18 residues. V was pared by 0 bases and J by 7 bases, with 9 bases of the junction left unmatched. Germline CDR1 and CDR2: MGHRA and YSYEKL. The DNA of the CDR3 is TGCGCCAGCAGCCAAGATCCCCCGACTAGCGGGAGGAAGAATGAGCAGTTCTTC. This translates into CASSQDPPTSGRKNEQFF.

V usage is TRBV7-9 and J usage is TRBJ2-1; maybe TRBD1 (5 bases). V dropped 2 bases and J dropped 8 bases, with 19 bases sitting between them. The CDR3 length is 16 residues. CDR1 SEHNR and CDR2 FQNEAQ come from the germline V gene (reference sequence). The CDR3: CASSLTKGGALHEQFF. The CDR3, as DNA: TGTGCCAGCAGCTTAACCAAAGGTGGGGCGCTTCATGAGCAGTTCTTC.

The CDR3 reads CATYYPTGQPPYEQYF. The CDR3 DNA sequence: TGTGCCACCTACTACCCGACGGGACAGCCGCCCTACGAGCAGTACTTC. The J gene is TRBJ2-7, the V gene TRBV28, with 7 bases matching TRBD1. The CDR3 loop spans 16 amino acids. V lost 10 bases, J lost 2 bases, and 17 bases stayed unmatched. CDR1 is MDHEN, CDR2 SYDVKM, per germline.

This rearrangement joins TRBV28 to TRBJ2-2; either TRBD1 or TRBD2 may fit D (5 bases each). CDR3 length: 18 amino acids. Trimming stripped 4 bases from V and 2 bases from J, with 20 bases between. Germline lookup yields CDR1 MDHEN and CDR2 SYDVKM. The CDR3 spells CASSSKHRDRGNTGELFF. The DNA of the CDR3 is TGTGCCAGCAGTTCCAAACACCGGGACCGGGGAAACACCGGGGAGCTGTTTTTT.

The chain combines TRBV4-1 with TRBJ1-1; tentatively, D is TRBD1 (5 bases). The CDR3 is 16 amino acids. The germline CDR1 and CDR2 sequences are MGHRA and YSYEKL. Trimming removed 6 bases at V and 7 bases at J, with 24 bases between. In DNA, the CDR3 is TGCGCCAGCAGGACCTCGGTGGGGGGGTCGCGGAATGAAGCTTTCTTT. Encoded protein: CASRTSVGGSRNEAFF.

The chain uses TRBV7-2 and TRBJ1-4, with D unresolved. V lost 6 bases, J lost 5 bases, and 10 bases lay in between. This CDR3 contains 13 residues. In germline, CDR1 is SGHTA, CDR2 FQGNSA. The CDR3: CASSPRRNEKLFF. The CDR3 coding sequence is TGTGCCAGCAGTCCACGACGGAATGAAAAACTGTTTTTT.

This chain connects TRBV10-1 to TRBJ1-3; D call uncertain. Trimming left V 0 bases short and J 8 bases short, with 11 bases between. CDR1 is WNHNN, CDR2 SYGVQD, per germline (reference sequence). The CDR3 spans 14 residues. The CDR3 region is CASSESSNRDTIYF. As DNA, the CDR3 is TGCGCCAGCAGTGAGTCATCGAACAGAGACACCATATATTTT.

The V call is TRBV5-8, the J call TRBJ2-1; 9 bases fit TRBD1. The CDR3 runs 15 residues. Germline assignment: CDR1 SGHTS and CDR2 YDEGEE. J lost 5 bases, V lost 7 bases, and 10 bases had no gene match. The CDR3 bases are TGTGCCAGCTGCGGGACAGGGAGCGGGAACAATGAGCAGTTCTTC. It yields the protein CASCGTGSGNNEQFF.

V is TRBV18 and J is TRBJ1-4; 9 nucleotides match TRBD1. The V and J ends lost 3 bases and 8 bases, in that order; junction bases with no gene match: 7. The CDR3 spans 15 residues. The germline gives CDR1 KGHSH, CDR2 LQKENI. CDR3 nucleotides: TGTGCCAGCTCACCTGGGGGACAGGGTGAAGAAAAACTGTTTTTT. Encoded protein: CASSPGGQGEEKLFF.

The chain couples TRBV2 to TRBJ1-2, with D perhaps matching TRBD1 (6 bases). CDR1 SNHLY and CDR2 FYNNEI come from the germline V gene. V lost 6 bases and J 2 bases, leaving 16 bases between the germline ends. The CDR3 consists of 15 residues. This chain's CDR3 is CASRAVGQGNYGYTF. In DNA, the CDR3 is TGTGCCAGCAGGGCCGTAGGGCAGGGGAACTATGGCTACACCTTC.

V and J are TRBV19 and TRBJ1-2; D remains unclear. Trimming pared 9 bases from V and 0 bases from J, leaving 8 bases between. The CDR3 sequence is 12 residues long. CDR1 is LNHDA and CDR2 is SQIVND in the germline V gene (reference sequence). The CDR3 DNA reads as TGTGCCAGCCTCAACCCTAACTATGGCTACACCTTC. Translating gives CASLNPNYGYTF.

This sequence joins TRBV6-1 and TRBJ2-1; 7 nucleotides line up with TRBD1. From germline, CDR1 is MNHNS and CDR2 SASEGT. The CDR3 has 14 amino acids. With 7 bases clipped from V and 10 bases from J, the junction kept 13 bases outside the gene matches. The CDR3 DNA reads TGTGCCAGCAACGACAGGGTCCCCCCGGACGAGCAGTTCTTC. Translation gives CASNDRVPPDEQFF.